This T cell receptor (beta chain) was observed in a study of early T cells in non-severe SARS-CoV-2 infection. This clonotype was detected many times. TCRdb reanalysed the 5' RACE reads using MiXCR and keeps one entry per CDR3 protein. The table records fewer than 60,000 distinct CDR3 sequences, approximately 9.4% of them present only once. Germline V lookup: CDR1 ENHRY, CDR2 SYGVKD. V was cut by 6 bases and J by 3 bases, with 14 bases left in between. CDR3 length: 14 amino acids. The TCR sequence derives from an adult who was a healthcare worker with PCR-confirmed SARS-CoV-2 infection or an uninfected control (not recorded which). The chain recombines TRBV10-3 with TRBJ2-5; weak D call: TRBD1 (5 bases). The specimen sequenced was whole blood. The CDR3: CAISQGSSEETQYF. The CDR3 nucleotides read TGTGCCATCAGCCAGGGAAGTTCGGAAGAGACCCAGTACTTC.